This T cell receptor (beta chain) was captured by sequencing in a study of cytomegalovirus exposure and HLA in healthy donors. Study-wide results and limits: The authors enumerated 150 to 200 TCR beta chains as linked to cytomegalovirus. In vitro data verified a few CMV-associated chains as specific for CMV antigens.

The V segment lost 4 bases and the J segment 9 bases; nucleotides outside the gene matches: 10. CDR1 SGHDT and CDR2 YYEEEE come from the germline V gene. CDR3 length: 15 residues. Turning to this clone: Its target is not known.

The data were produced by immunoSEQ multiplex PCR, yet TCRdb's version contains in-frame clones alone and is incomplete. This table has about 160,000 clones, roughly 96% appearing once. The sample was PBMCs. The gene calls are TRBV5-6 and TRBJ2-1; 10 bases are shared with TRBD2. The receptor's source is a woman under 30 in good health and CMV-seronegative. The CDR3 region is CASSPLGLAAGEQFF. CDR3 in DNA: TGTGCCAGCAGCCCCCTAGGACTAGCGGCAGGTGAGCAGTTCTTC.